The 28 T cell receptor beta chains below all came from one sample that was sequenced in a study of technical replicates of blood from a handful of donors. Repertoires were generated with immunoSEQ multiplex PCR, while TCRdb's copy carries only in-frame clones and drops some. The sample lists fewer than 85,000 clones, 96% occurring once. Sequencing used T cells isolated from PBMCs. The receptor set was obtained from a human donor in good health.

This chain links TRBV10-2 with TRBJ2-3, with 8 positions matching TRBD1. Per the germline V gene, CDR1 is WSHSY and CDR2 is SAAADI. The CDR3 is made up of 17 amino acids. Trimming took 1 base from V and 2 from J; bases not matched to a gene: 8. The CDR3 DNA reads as TGCGCCAGCAGTGAGTTGGCAGGGGGCGCCTTCACAGATACGCAGTATTTT. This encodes CASSELAGGAFTDTQYF.

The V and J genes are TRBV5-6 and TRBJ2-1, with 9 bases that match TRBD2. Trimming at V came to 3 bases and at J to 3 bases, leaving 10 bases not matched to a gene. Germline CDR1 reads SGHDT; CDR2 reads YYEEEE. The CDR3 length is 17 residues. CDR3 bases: TGTGCCAGCAGCTACTCCTTATTAGCGGGAGTCTACAATGAGCAGTTCTTC. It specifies CASSYSLLAGVYNEQFF.

Written as DNA, the CDR3 is TGTGCCTGGAGTCGCCCTTCACAGGGCGATCAGCCCCAGCATTTT. This sequence encodes CAWSRPSQGDQPQHF. This rearrangement joins TRBV30 to TRBJ1-5, with D possibly TRBD1 on 6 matching bases. The CDR3 has 15 amino acids. The germline V gene encodes CDR1 GTSNPN and CDR2 SVGIG (reference sequence). Trimming stripped 2 bases from V and 5 bases from J, with 16 bases between.

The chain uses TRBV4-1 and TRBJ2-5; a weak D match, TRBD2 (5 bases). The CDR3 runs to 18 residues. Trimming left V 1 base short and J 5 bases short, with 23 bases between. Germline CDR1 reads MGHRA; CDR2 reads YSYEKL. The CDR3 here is CASSQAPPLTIPGETQYF. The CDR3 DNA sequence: TGCGCCAGCAGCCAAGCCCCGCCCTTGACAATCCCGGGGGAGACCCAGTACTTC.

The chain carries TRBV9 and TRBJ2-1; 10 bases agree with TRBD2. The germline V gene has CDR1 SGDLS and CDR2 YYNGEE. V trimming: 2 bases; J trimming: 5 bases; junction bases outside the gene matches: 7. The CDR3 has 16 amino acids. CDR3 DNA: TGTGCCAGCAGCGTGGCTAGCGGGAGTAACCACAATGAGCAGTTCTTC. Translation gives CASSVASGSNHNEQFF. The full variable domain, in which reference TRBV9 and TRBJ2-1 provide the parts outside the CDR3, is DSGVTQTPKHLITATGQRVTLRCSPRSGDLSVYWYQQSLDQGLQFLIQYYNGEERAKGNILERFSAQQFPDLHSELNLSSLELGDSALYFCASSVASGSNHNEQFFGPGTRLTVL.

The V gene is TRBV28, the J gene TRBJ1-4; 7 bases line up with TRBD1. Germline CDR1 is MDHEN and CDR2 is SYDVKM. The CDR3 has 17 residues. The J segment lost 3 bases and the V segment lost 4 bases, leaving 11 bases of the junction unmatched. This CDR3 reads CASSSPQDRASNEKLFF. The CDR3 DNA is TGTGCCAGCAGTTCCCCCCAAGACAGGGCTTCTAATGAAAAACTGTTTTTT.

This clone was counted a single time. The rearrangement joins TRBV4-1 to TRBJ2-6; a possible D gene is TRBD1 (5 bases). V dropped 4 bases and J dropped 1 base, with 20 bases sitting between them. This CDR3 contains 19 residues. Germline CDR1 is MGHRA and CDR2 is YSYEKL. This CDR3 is CASSRINRQHESGANVLTF. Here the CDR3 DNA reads TGCGCCAGCAGCCGAATCAATCGACAGCATGAGTCTGGGGCCAACGTCCTGACTTTC.

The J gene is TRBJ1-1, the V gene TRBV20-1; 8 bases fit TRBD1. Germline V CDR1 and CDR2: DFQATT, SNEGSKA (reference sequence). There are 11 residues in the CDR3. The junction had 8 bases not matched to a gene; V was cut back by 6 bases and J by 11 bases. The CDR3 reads CSAGRGLGAFF. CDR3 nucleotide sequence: TGCAGTGCGGGCAGGGGGCTGGGTGCTTTCTTT.

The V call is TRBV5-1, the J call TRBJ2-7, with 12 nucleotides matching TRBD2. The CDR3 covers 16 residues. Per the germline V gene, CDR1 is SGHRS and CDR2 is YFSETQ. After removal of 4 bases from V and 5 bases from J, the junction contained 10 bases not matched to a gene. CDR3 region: CASSLVGLAGWNEQYF. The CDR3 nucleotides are TGCGCCAGCAGCCTAGTAGGACTAGCGGGATGGAACGAGCAGTACTTC.

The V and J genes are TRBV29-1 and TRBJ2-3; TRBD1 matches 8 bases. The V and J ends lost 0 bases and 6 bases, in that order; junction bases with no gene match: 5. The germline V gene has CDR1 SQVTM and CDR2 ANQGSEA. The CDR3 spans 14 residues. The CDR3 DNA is TGCAGCGTTGAAGATCCCCGGACAGGGGATACGCAGTATTTT. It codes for CSVEDPRTGDTQYF.

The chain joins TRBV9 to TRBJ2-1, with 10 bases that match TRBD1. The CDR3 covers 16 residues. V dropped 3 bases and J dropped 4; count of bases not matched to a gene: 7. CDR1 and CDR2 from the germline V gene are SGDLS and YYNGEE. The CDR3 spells CASSGGQGVWYNEQFF. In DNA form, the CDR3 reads TGTGCCAGCAGCGGAGGACAGGGGGTATGGTACAATGAGCAGTTCTTC. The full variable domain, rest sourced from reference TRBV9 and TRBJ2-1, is DSGVTQTPKHLITATGQRVTLRCSPRSGDLSVYWYQQSLDQGLQFLIQYYNGEERAKGNILERFSAQQFPDLHSELNLSSLELGDSALYFCASSGGQGVWYNEQFFGPGTRLTVL.

Here the CDR3 DNA reads TGTGCCAGCAGTGAAACAGTCAGGGTGGAGTACTTC. Encoded protein: CASSETVRVEYF. This chain connects TRBV6-1 to TRBJ2-7, with D possibly TRBD1 on 5 matching bases. Germline CDR1 and CDR2: MNHNS and SASEGT. With 2 bases removed from V and 11 bases from J, the gap between germline ends came to 13 bases. The CDR3 is 12 amino acids.

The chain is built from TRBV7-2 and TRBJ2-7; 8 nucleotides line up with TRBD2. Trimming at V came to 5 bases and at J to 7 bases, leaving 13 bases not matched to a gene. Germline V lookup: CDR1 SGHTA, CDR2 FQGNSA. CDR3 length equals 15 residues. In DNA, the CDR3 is TGTGCCAGCAGCAAATTAGCACTAGCGGAAGGGGAGCAGTACTTC. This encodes CASSKLALAEGEQYF.

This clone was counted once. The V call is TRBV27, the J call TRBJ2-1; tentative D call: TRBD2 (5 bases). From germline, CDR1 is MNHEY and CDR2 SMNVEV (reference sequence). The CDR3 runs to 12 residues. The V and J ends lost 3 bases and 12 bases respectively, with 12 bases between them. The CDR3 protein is CASSFGGKGQFF. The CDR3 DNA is TGTGCCAGCAGTTTCGGAGGCAAGGGGCAGTTCTTC.

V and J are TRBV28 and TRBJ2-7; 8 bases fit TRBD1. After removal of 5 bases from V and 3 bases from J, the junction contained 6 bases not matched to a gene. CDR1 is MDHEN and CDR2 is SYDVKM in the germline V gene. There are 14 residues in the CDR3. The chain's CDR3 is CASSQRTGLYEQYF. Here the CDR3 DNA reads TGTGCCAGCAGTCAAAGGACAGGGCTCTACGAGCAGTACTTC.

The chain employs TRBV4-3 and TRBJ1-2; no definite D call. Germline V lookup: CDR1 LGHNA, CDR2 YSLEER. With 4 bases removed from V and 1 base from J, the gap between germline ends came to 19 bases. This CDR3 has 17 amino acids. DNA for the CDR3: TGCGCCAGCAGCCGTCTCAGCGGCAGCGTTAGTAACTATGGCTACACCTTC. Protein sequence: CASSRLSGSVSNYGYTF.

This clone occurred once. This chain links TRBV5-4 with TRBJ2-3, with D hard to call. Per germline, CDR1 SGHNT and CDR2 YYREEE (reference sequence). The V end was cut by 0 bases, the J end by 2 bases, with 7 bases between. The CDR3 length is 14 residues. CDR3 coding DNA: TGTGCCAGCAGCTTGGGGCATAACACAGATACGCAGTATTTT. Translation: CASSLGHNTDTQYF.

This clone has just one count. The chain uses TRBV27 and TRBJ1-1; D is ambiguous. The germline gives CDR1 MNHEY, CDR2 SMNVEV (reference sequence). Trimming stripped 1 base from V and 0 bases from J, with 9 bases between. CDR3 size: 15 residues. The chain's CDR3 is CASSLLGGLNTEAFF. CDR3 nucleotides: TGTGCCAGCAGTTTATTGGGAGGACTGAACACTGAAGCTTTCTTT.

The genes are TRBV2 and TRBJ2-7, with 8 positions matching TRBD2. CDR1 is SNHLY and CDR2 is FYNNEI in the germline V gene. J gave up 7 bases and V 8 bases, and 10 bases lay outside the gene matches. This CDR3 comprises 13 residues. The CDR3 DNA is TGTGCCAGCCTTGACGCGGGGGGTTGGGAGCAGTACTTC. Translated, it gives CASLDAGGWEQYF.

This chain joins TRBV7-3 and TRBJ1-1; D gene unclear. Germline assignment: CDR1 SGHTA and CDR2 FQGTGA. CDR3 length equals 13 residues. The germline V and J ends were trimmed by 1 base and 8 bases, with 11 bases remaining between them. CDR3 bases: TGTGCCAGCAGCTTAATTGCGGCAGCCGAAGCTTTCTTT. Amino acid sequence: CASSLIAAAEAFF.

CDR3 coding DNA: TGCGCCAGCAGCATACCAGGGGGTCCGACTGAAGCTTTCTTT. Translating gives CASSIPGGPTEAFF. The chain links TRBV5-1 to TRBJ1-1; 7 nucleotides align to TRBD1. Trimming removed 4 bases from V and 5 bases from J; junction bases left unmatched: 8. CDR3 size: 14 residues. CDR1 SGHRS and CDR2 YFSETQ come from the germline V gene.

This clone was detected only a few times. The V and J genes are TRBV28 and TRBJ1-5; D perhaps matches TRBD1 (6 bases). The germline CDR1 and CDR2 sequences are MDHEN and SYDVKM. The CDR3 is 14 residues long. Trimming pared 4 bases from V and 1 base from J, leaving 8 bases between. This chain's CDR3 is CASSSGHSNQPQHF. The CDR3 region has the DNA TGTGCCAGCAGTTCGGGACACAGCAATCAGCCCCAGCATTTT. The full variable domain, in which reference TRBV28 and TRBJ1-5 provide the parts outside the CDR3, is DVKVTQSSRYLVKRTGEKVFLECVQDMDHENMFWYRQDPGLGLRLIYFSYDVKMKEKGDIPEGYSVSREKKERFSLILESASTNQTSMYLCASSSGHSNQPQHFGDGTRLSIL.

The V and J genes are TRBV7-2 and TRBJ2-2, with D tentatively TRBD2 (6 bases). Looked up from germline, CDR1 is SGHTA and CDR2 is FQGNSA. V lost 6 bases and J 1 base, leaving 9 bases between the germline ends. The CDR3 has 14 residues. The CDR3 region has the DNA TGTGCCAGCAGTCGGGACTTGAACACCGGGGAGCTGTTTTTT. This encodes CASSRDLNTGELFF.

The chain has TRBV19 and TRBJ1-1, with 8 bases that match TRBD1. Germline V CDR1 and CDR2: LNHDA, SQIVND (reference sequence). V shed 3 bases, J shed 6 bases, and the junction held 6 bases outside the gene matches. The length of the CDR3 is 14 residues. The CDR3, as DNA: TGTGCCAGTAGTATCCGGACAGGGTCCGCTGAAGCTTTCTTT. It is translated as CASSIRTGSAEAFF.

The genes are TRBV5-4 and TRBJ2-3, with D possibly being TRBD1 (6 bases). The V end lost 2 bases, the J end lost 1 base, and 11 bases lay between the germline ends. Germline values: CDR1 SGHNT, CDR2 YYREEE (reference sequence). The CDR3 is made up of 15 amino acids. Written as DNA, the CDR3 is TGTGCCAGCAGCTTTAACAGGGAAGGCACAGATACGCAGTATTTT. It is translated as CASSFNREGTDTQYF.

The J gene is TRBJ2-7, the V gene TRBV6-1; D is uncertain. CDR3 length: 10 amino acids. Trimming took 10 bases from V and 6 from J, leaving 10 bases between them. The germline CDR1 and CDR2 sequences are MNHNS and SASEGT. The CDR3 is CAIPSGEQYF. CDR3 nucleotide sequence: TGTGCCATCCCGTCAGGCGAGCAGTACTTC.

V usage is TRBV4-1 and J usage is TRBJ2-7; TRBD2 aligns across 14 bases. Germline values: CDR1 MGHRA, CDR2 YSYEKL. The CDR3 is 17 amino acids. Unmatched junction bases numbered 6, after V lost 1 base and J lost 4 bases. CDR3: CASSQGGTSGRLYEQYF. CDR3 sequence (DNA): TGCGCCAGCAGCCAAGGGGGGACTAGCGGGAGACTTTACGAGCAGTACTTC.

This chain's CDR3 is CAWSVLGGTGELFF. The CDR3 DNA follows: TGTGCCTGGAGTGTATTGGGGGGCACCGGGGAGCTGTTTTTT. The V call is TRBV30, the J call TRBJ2-2, with D possibly TRBD2 on 6 matching bases. Germline CDR1 reads GTSNPN; CDR2 reads SVGIG (reference sequence). This CDR3 is built from 14 residues. The ends were cut back, 0 bases at V and 4 bases at J, with 9 bases in the middle.